This entry lists 8 T cell receptor beta chains sequenced from one sample in a study of neoadjuvant nivolumab and ipilimumab in lung cancer. Sequencing used immunoSEQ multiplex PCR; TCRdb keeps in-frame clones, though not all of them. There are some 28,000 clones in the sample; 83% occur only once, and roughly 5% lies in the top ten. This specimen was tumor tissue, taken after neoadjuvant nivolumab, alone or with ipilimumab, at or shortly before surgery. These receptors originate from an adult with non-small cell lung cancer.

For this clone: One end of the junction is discordant with germline, which a read error may explain. The V and J genes are TRBV7-7 and TRBJ2-5; 9 bases agree with TRBD2. Germline lookup yields CDR1 SSHAT and CDR2 FNYEAQ (reference sequence). There are 15 residues in the CDR3. The CDR3 sequence: CASSYMRGGQETQYF. The CDR3 DNA reads TGTGCTAGCAGCTATATGCGGGGGGGACAAGAGACCCAGTACTTC.

This clone was seen once. V gene TRBV11-2 combines with J gene TRBJ1-2; a possible D gene is TRBD1 (6 bases). V was clipped by 1 base and J by 7 bases, with 16 bases between them. CDR3 length: 15 residues. The germline V gene encodes CDR1 SGHAT and CDR2 FQNNGV. The CDR3 spells CASSLAPTGSGGYTF. The CDR3 bases are TGTGCCAGCAGCTTAGCCCCGACAGGTAGTGGTGGCTACACCTTC.

The rearrangement joins TRBV29-1 to TRBJ2-7; no firm D call. CDR1 and CDR2 (germline): SQVTM, ANQGSEA. The CDR3 runs to 13 residues. V lost 6 bases and J 2 bases, leaving 14 bases between the germline ends. The CDR3 sequence is CSVAPGTPYEQYF. In DNA, the CDR3 is TGCAGCGTAGCACCAGGAACTCCCTACGAGCAGTACTTC.

The gene calls are TRBV5-4 and TRBJ2-3; D gene ambiguous. The V gene's germline CDR1 is SGHNT and CDR2 YYREEE (reference sequence). V lost 2 bases to trimming and J lost 7 bases, with 11 bases between them. The CDR3 spans 13 residues. This chain's CDR3 is CASSFLGPNTQYF. CDR3 nucleotide sequence: TGTGCCAGCAGCTTTTTGGGCCCGAATACGCAGTATTTT.

This chain uses TRBV9 with TRBJ1-1; no firm D call. V lost 4 bases and J lost 6, with 10 bases in between. Per germline, CDR1 SGDLS and CDR2 YYNGEE. This CDR3 has 12 residues. In nucleotides, the CDR3 is TGTGCCAGCAGCCCCATTAACGCTGAAGCTTTCTTT. It specifies CASSPINAEAFF.

CDR3 DNA: TGTGCCAGCAGCGCGCGGACTAGTTCCGAGCAGTACTTC. This translates into CASSARTSSEQYF. V is TRBV11-3 and J is TRBJ2-7, with 7 bases identical to TRBD2. V gave up 5 bases and J gave up 6 bases; unmatched junction bases: 7. Germline loops: CDR1 SGHNT, CDR2 YENEEA. This CDR3 has 13 amino acids.

This clone was seen a few times. V and J are TRBV18 and TRBJ2-5; 10 bases map to TRBD1. The junction had 8 bases not matched to a gene; V was cut back by 5 bases and J by 5 bases. The length of the CDR3 is 15 residues. CDR1 KGHSH and CDR2 LQKENI come from the germline V gene. CDR3 nucleotides: TGTGCCAGCTCATCGGGACAGGGGATGGGGGAGACCCAGTACTTC. Its protein product is CASSSGQGMGETQYF.

As concerns this clone: Additional DNA sequences in this sample encode the identical CDR3. The V and J genes are TRBV11-3 and TRBJ2-2; D call uncertain. The CDR3 has 14 amino acids. V lost 2 bases and J 0 bases, leaving 4 bases between the germline ends. Germline V CDR1 and CDR2: SGHNT, YENEEA. The CDR3 coding sequence is TGTGCCAGCAGCTTAACAGCGAACACCGGGGAGCTGTTTTTT. The encoded protein is CASSLTANTGELFF.